This TCR beta chain was obtained from a study of T cells after somatic rescue of genetic block. The protocol was immunoSEQ multiplex PCR, while the TCRdb copy is restricted to in-frame clones and leaves out a portion. The sample lists approximately 67,000 clones, just over 90% occurring once. The clonotype was recovered from a man in his forties. The specimen sequenced was peripheral blood mononuclear cells (PBMCs).

CDR3 DNA: TGTGCCAGCACCCGGACAGGGGAAGGGGAAAAACTGTTTTTT. Translated: CASTRTGEGEKLFF. The chain couples TRBV9 to TRBJ1-4; 9 positions match TRBD1. The V gene end was trimmed by 6 bases and the J gene end by 8 bases; junction bases not matched to a gene: 8. This CDR3 has 14 amino acids. Germline CDR1 reads SGDLS; CDR2 reads YYNGEE.